This T cell receptor beta chain was identified during a study of T cells in Graves' hyperthyroidism and ophthalmopathy. RNA transcripts served as the template for amplifying TCR beta CDR3 regions. During a first-round RT-PCR of the TCR CDR3, the HTBI primer set was used. One entry per CDR3 protein results from TCRdb running MiXCR on the multiplex PCR reads. This table holds 620,000 or so distinct CDR3 sequences, 13% to 15% found once. This clonotype has ten or more counts. V lost 3 bases to trimming and J lost 9 bases, with 12 bases between them. This CDR3 is 13 amino acids long. The material sequenced was blood. This chain uses TRBV12-3 or TRBV12-4 with TRBJ2-1, with no clear D. The receptor's source is a woman aged 45 to 65 with Graves' ophthalmopathy. The CDR3 protein is CASSLGPGSEQFF. In DNA, the CDR3 is TGTGCCAGCAGTTTGGGCCCGGGTAGTGAGCAGTTCTTC.